The clone carrying this T cell receptor beta chain is a singleton in its sample. Samples underwent the assay at deep level. Genomic DNA per cell subset filled all wells of several immunoSEQ plates. Sequencing was performed with immunoSEQ multiplex PCR; in TCRdb, only in-frame clones are kept and a portion is missing. The table shows 2 million to 2.5 million clones, with more than 85% occurring only once. This entry belongs to a study of shared clonotypes between healthy human individuals. As for the study in general: Each donor's CD4 naive and CD4 memory cells filled three plates apiece, CD8 naive two, and CD8 memory one.

Among the donors, all were Caucasian adults who lived in Nashville, Tennessee. Germline V gene sequence: CDR1 SGHNT, CDR2 YYREEE (reference sequence). CDR3 length: 16 residues. V was pared by 2 bases and J by 4 bases, with 17 bases between. The sequence derives from a man aged 18 to 30 in good health. Some clones in this sample may be carry-over from other donors' samples. The chain carries TRBV5-4 and TRBJ2-3; a weak D match, TRBD2 (5 bases). Material for sequencing was naive CD4+ T cells from PBMCs. As to subset: CD45RA+ positively selected. CDR3 amino acids: CASSFKADFGADTQYF. The CDR3 bases are TGTGCCAGCAGCTTTAAAGCGGACTTCGGCGCAGATACGCAGTATTTT.